This T cell receptor beta chain emerged from a study of blood T cell repertoires in COVID-19. Study information: Sample material is recorded as cDNA or gDNA derived from T cells, B-cell-depleted T cells, or PBMCs.

Per the authors' pipeline: Researchers report that nucleated cell counts were estimated from reference gene primer amplification. Produced via immunoSEQ multiplex PCR; TCRdb's table is partial and in-frame only. That table is the source of V, J and clone size, and D and trimming were worked out from the DNA. The top ten hold 14% to 15% of the sample, which has tens of thousands of clones, 86% seen once. V gave up 7 bases and J gave up 0 bases, with 12 bases separating them. From germline, CDR1 is SNHLY and CDR2 FYNNEI. The CDR3 contains 14 residues. The receptor was derived from a human donor in a cohort sampled during active COVID-19. The rearrangement uses TRBV2 and TRBJ1-1; D unresolved. The sequenced sample consisted of peripheral blood. The chain's CDR3 is CASNSYPLNTEAFF. DNA of the CDR3: TGTGCCAGCAACTCCTACCCTTTGAACACTGAAGCTTTCTTT.